These T cell receptor beta chains were read from a single sample in a study of beta chain features in type 1 diabetes. Method: immunoSEQ multiplex PCR; TCRdb's copy keeps in-frame clones and lacks some. The sample has roughly 450,000 clones; about 14% are singletons. Sequenced input: naive CD4+ T cells from blood. These receptors originate from a young man in good health. Both conserved end residues are part of each CDR3. The D gene is left open where the match is weak. Size values are once, few and many counts, or a class for expanded clones, and some rows have none.

abundance,d_gene,j_gene,v_gene,CDR3nt,CDR3aa
many,-,TRBJ2-1,TRBV9,TGTGCCAGCAGCGCTGGGGGCAGCTCCTACAATGAGCAGTTCTTC,CASSAGGSSYNEQFF
few,-,TRBJ1-2,TRBV5-6,TGTGCCAGCAGCGTACCCCAGGGGAACTATGGCTACACCTTC,CASSVPQGNYGYTF
-,-,TRBJ1-1,TRBV4-1,TGCGCCAGCAGCCACCCCACGGGGAGGAACACTGAAGCTTTCTTT,CASSHPTGRNTEAFF
few,TRBD1,TRBJ2-1,TRBV14,TGTGCCAGCAGCGTGGGACAGGGGGCGCATGAGCAGTTCTTC,CASSVGQGAHEQFF
-,TRBD2,TRBJ2-1,TRBV30,TGTGCCTGGAGTGTACACGGGAGGGCCTACAATGAGCAGTTCTTC,CAWSVHGRAYNEQFF
few,TRBD2,TRBJ2-1,TRBV7-2,TGTGCCAGCAGCCGAGGCCCAGCGGGAGGGCGAGAGCAGTTCTTC,CASSRGPAGGREQFF
-,TRBD1,TRBJ2-1,TRBV23-1,TGCGCCAGCAGTCCCGGGACAGGGAGCTCCTACAATGAGCAGTTCTTC,CASSPGTGSSYNEQFF
-,-,TRBJ1-1,TRBV12-2,TGTGCAAGTCGCTTAGGGACAGGGGGATCTGAAGCTTTCTTT,CASRLGTGGSEAFF
-,-,TRBJ2-5,TRBV19,TGTGCCAGAAGGAGGGAGACCCAGTACTTC,CARRRETQYF
few,-,TRBJ2-3,TRBV25-1,TGTGCCAGCAGTCCAGGACTGAGTACGCAGTATTTT,CASSPGLSTQYF
few,-,TRBJ2-5,TRBV6-1,TGTGCCAGCAGTGATTATGGCACACCCTTTAGGGCCCAGTACTTC,CASSDYGTPFRAQYF
few,-,TRBJ1-4,TRBV2,TGTGCCAGCAGTGAACAGGAGAATGGTGAAAAACTGTTTTTT,CASSEQENGEKLFF
few,TRBD2,TRBJ2-1,TRBV7-2,TGTGCCAGCAGCCGGACTAGACACGGTATAGGTGAGCAGTTCTTC,CASSRTRHGIGEQFF
few,-,TRBJ2-3,TRBV7-2,TGTGCCAGCAGCTTACGGGCGGCAGATACGCAGTATTTT,CASSLRAADTQYF
few,TRBD1,TRBJ2-7,TRBV7-9,TGTGCCAGCAGCTCGGACAGGGGCTCCTACGAGCAGTACTTC,CASSSDRGSYEQYF
few,-,TRBJ2-1,TRBV11-2,TGTGCCAGCAGCCAACCAGGAGGGAGCTCCTACAATGAGCAGTTCTTC,CASSQPGGSSYNEQFF
-,-,TRBJ2-7,TRBV6-5,TGTGCCAGCAGGGGGGTCAACTACGAGCAGTACTTC,CASRGVNYEQYF
few,-,TRBJ2-2,TRBV9,TGTGCCAGCAGCGTGGGACAAATTAACACCGGGGAGCTGTTTTTT,CASSVGQINTGELFF
few,TRBD2,TRBJ2-1,TRBV29-1,TGCAGCGTTGATATCAGCGGGATCTACAATGAGCAGTTCTTC,CSVDISGIYNEQFF
few,-,TRBJ2-7,TRBV5-1,TGCGCCAGCAGCTTGGGAGGGAAGAGCTCCTACGAGCAGTACTTC,CASSLGGKSSYEQYF
many,-,TRBJ2-3,TRBV10-3,TGTGCCATCAGTGATGGCGCGGGGGCACTTACAGATACGCAGTATTTT,CAISDGAGALTDTQYF
few,-,TRBJ1-2,TRBV30,TGTGCCTGGAACAGGGTTTATGGCTACACCTTC,CAWNRVYGYTF
-,TRBD2,TRBJ2-1,TRBV25-1,TGTGCCAGCAGTGTTCTAGCGGGAGACTCCTACAATGAGCAGTTCTTC,CASSVLAGDSYNEQFF
-,-,TRBJ2-3,TRBV11-2,TGTGCCAGCAGCTTCGTCTCTTCCACAGATACGCAGTATTTT,CASSFVSSTDTQYF
few,-,TRBJ2-3,TRBV10-3,TGTGCCTATGGAGGGATCCCAGATACGCAGTATTTT,CAYGGIPDTQYF
-,TRBD2,TRBJ2-1,TRBV6-5,TGTGCCAGCATCCCCGCGGGAGGGAATGAGCAGTTCTTC,CASIPAGGNEQFF
few,-,TRBJ1-1,TRBV30,TGTGCCTGGGGAGAAGGTCCTCCCGCTGAAGCTTTCTTT,CAWGEGPPAEAFF
-,TRBD1,TRBJ1-1,TRBV9,TGTGCCAGCAGCGTAACAGGGGCAGAATCGAACACTGAAGCTTTCTTT,CASSVTGAESNTEAFF
-,-,TRBJ1-2,TRBV7-9,TGTGCCAGCAGCTTAGATTTGACTAACTATGGCTACACCTTC,CASSLDLTNYGYTF
few,TRBD2,TRBJ2-1,TRBV7-3,TGTGCCAGCAGCCGCCGACTAGCGGACAATGAGCAGTTCTTC,CASSRRLADNEQFF
-,-,TRBJ2-5,TRBV7-2,TGTGCCAGCAGCTCCCGGGCAGGGCCAGAGACCCAGTACTTC,CASSSRAGPETQYF
-,-,TRBJ2-1,TRBV6-4,TGTGCCAGCAGTGACTCGCGGGTAAGCGAGCAGTTCTTC,CASSDSRVSEQFF
few,TRBD1,TRBJ1-4,TRBV7-2,TGTGCCAGCAGCGTTCTACAGGGGAAACTGTTTTTT,CASSVLQGKLFF
-,-,TRBJ2-5,TRBV2,TGTGCCAGCAGTGTTGTAGTGTCGGAGACCCAGTACTTC,CASSVVVSETQYF